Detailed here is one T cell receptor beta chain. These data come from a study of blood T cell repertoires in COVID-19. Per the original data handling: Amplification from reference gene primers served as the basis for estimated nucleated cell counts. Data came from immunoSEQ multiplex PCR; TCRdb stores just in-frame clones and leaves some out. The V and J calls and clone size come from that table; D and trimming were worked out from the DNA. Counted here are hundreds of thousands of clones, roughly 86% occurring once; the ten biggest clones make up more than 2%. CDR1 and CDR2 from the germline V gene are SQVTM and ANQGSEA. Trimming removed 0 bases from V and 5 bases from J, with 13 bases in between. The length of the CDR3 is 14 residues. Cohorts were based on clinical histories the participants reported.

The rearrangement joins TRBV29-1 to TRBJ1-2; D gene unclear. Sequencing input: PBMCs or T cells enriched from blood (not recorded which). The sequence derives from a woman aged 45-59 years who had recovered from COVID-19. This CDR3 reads CSVEEDRTGYGYTF. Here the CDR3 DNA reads TGCAGCGTTGAAGAAGATCGGACGGGATATGGCTACACCTTC. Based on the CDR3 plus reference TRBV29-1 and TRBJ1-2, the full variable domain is SAVISQKPSRDICQRGTSLTIQCQVDSQVTMMFWYRQQPGQSLTLIATANQGSEATYESGFVIDKFPISRPNLTFSTLTVSNMSPEDSSIYLCSVEEDRTGYGYTFGSGTRLTVV.